The source of this T cell receptor (beta chain) is a study of beta chain features in type 1 diabetes. Study conclusions and caveats: Researchers reported that naive, central memory and Treg TCRB repertoires appeared more similar in patients than in healthy donors. Type 1 diabetes patients had TCRB CDR3s that were shorter (moderately but significantly so) in all four CD4+ subsets.

Central memory, naive, regulatory and stem cell-like memory CD4+ cells were sorted by CD45RO/CCR7/CD25/CD127/CD95/CD27. Sorted populations all had greater than 98% purity. Per germline, CDR1 LNHDA and CDR2 SQIVND (reference sequence). Trimming pared 3 bases from V and 2 bases from J, leaving 11 bases between. The CDR3 has 14 amino acids. Note on this clone: Antigen unknown.

As every portion of the isolated RNA was reverse transcribed, the sequencing read expressed TCRB transcripts. Regulatory, naive and central memory T cell samples averaged roughly 4 million reads. Assay used: immunoSEQ multiplex PCR; TCRdb lists only in-frame clones, some missing. The table has approximately 280,000 clones, approximately 15% seen once. This chain joins TRBV19 and TRBJ2-7, with D possibly TRBD1 on 6 matching bases. Sequenced material: naive CD4+ T cells from blood. The sequence came from a man aged 18-30 years with type 1 diabetes. The CDR3 region has the DNA TGTGCCAGTAGTATTGCAGGGGTCCCCTACGAGCAGTACTTC. Translated: CASSIAGVPYEQYF.